These T cell receptor beta chains were read from a single sample in a study of blood T cell repertoires in COVID-19. Here immunoSEQ multiplex PCR was the method, and the copy in TCRdb shows in-frame clones only, minus some. The table has tens of thousands of clones, about nine tenths seen once. Sequenced: peripheral blood. The receptors come from a woman older than 75 with active COVID-19. Both conserved end residues are part of each CDR3. D genes are given only for firm matches. The size of a clone is reported for some rows only, either as once, few or many, or as a class for expanded clones.

j_call d_call clone_size v_call cdr3_nt cdr3_aa
TRBJ2-2 NA NA TRBV6-1 TGTGCCAGCAGTGAAACAGGGTTCCCCGGGGAGCTGTTTTTT CASSETGFPGELFF
TRBJ1-3 NA NA TRBV2 TGTGCCAGCAGTGAGCCCAGTGAACCTGGAAACACCATATATTTT CASSEPSEPGNTIYF
TRBJ1-4 TRBD1 NA TRBV28 TGTGCCAGCAGTTTTTATACAGGGGGAGGTGAAAAACTGTTTTTT CASSFYTGGGEKLFF
TRBJ1-2 NA NA TRBV19 TGTGCCAGTAGTACCAGCCAAAGAGGACTGGGCCCTCGGGGAGGCTACACCTTC CASSTSQRGLGPRGGYTF
TRBJ1-4 TRBD1 NA TRBV7-2 TGTGCCAGCAGCTTCCCGGAGCAACAGGGGAAACTGTTTTTT CASSFPEQQGKLFF
TRBJ2-1 NA NA TRBV6-2/TRBV6-3 TGTGCCAGCAGTTACTCGATTCAGGTGAACAGTGAGCAGTTCTTC CASSYSIQVNSEQFF
TRBJ2-1 TRBD2 NA TRBV24-1 TGTGCCACCAGTGACTCGGGACTAGCGGGTTACAATGAGCAGTTCTTC CATSDSGLAGYNEQFF
TRBJ1-6 NA NA TRBV19 TGTGCCAGTAGTATTTCCCAGGCCGAATATAATTCACCCCTCCACTTT CASSISQAEYNSPLHF
TRBJ1-2 TRBD1 NA TRBV27 TGTGCCAGCAGCCACAGGGGGCACTATGGCTACACCTTC CASSHRGHYGYTF
TRBJ1-1 NA once TRBV12-3/TRBV12-4 TGTGCCAGCCAGTTGTGGGGAGCTGAAGCTTTCTTT CASQLWGAEAFF
TRBJ1-2 TRBD1 NA TRBV11-2 TGTGCCAGCAGACCGACAGGGGGGTCTGGCTACACCTTC CASRPTGGSGYTF
TRBJ1-5 TRBD1 NA TRBV27 TGTGCCAGCAGTTTAGATGGTGACAGGGGGAATCAGCCCCAGCATTTT CASSLDGDRGNQPQHF
TRBJ1-4 NA NA TRBV19 TGTGCCAGTAGTACAATGGCGGCTTCTAATGAAAAACTGTTTTTT CASSTMAASNEKLFF
TRBJ2-3 TRBD1 NA TRBV5-1 TGCGCCAGCAGCTTCAACAGGGGAACCACAGATACGCAGTATTTT CASSFNRGTTDTQYF
TRBJ2-2 NA NA TRBV10-2 TGCGCCAGCAGTGCCGAGCGGCCCACCGGGGAGCTGTTTTTT CASSAERPTGELFF
TRBJ2-7 TRBD1 once TRBV5-1 TGCGCCAGCAGCTTGGCGACAGGGGGTTCCTACGAGCAGTACTTC CASSLATGGSYEQYF
TRBJ1-2 NA NA TRBV16 TGTGCCAGCAGCCGAGGCCAGTCTTATGGCTACACCTTC CASSRGQSYGYTF
TRBJ2-1 TRBD2 NA TRBV5-1 TGCGCCAGCAGCCCCGCAAGCGGGAGCTACAATGAGCAGTTCTTC CASSPASGSYNEQFF
TRBJ2-1 TRBD2 NA TRBV29-1 TGCAGCGTTGACGCTAGCGGGAGTGGCAATGAGCAGTTCTTC CSVDASGSGNEQFF
TRBJ1-1 TRBD1 once TRBV14 TGTGCCAGCAGCCAAGGTCCAGGGGGGACAATCCGGGGCACTGAAGCTTTCTTT CASSQGPGGTIRGTEAFF
TRBJ1-6 NA NA TRBV3-1/TRBV3-2 TGTGCCAGCAGCCAGGCAAATTCACCCCTCCACTTT CASSQANSPLHF
TRBJ2-7 TRBD2 NA TRBV5-1 TGCGCCAGCAGCTTGTTCTCTAGCGGGACCTCTGAACACGAGCAGTACTTC CASSLFSSGTSEHEQYF
TRBJ2-7 NA NA TRBV7-2 TGTGCCAGCACCCACCCCTCGTCGGTAGCGGCCAAATCCTACGAGCAGTACTTC CASTHPSSVAAKSYEQYF
TRBJ2-1 TRBD2 NA TRBV3-1/TRBV3-2 TGTGCCAGCAGCCAAGATGCGGGAGGTGGTGAGCAGTTCTTC CASSQDAGGGEQFF
TRBJ1-4 NA NA TRBV7-2 TGTGCCAGCAGCTTAAATCCTCGGGGGGATGGTGAAAAACTGTTTTTT CASSLNPRGDGEKLFF
TRBJ2-2 NA NA TRBV3-1/TRBV3-2 TGTGCCAGCAGCCAAGCCGGGACAGGGGAGCTGTTTTTT CASSQAGTGELFF
TRBJ2-1 TRBD2 few TRBV12-3/TRBV12-4 TGTGCCAGCAGTTTAGGCTGGGGGGGTGAGCAGTTCTTC CASSLGWGGEQFF
TRBJ2-3 TRBD2 NA TRBV27 TGTGCCAGCAGTCCTAGCGGGGGGTACACAGATACGCAGTATTTT CASSPSGGYTDTQYF
TRBJ1-5 NA NA TRBV28 TGTGCCAGCAGTTTAGATTCAGGGCCGCCCCAGCATTTT CASSLDSGPPQHF
TRBJ2-1 NA NA TRBV5-6 TGTGCCAGCAGCCTTTCTTACAATGAGCAGTTCTTC CASSLSYNEQFF
TRBJ1-3 NA NA TRBV3-1/TRBV3-2 TGTGCCAGCAGCCAAGCATGGGAGGGCTCTGGAAACACCATATATTTT CASSQAWEGSGNTIYF
TRBJ2-5 NA few TRBV3-1/TRBV3-2 TGTGCCAGCAGCCCCGACTTGCGGAGCCAAGAGACCCAGTACTTC CASSPDLRSQETQYF
TRBJ1-4 NA NA TRBV5-1 TGCGCCAGCAGCCCCGGCAGGGGAGAGAATGAAAAACTGTTTTTT CASSPGRGENEKLFF
TRBJ2-5 TRBD1 NA TRBV28 TGTGCCAGCAGTCGGGACAGGGGGCAAGAGACCCAGTACTTC CASSRDRGQETQYF
TRBJ1-1 NA NA TRBV28 TGTGCCAGCAGTAAGGGAGGTGGGAGAGGTGAAGCTTTCTTT CASSKGGGRGEAFF
TRBJ2-3 TRBD2 NA TRBV18 TGTGCCAGCTCACAAGGGACTAGCGGGAGTGTGACAGATACGCAGTATTTT CASSQGTSGSVTDTQYF
TRBJ1-4 TRBD1 NA TRBV7-9 TGTGCCAGCAGCCCCGGGGACAGGACGGGTGAAAAACTGTTTTTT CASSPGDRTGEKLFF
TRBJ2-3 NA NA TRBV5-6 TGTGCCAGCAAGGGCCGGCCTGGAACTCGGAGGGCCTTTTCAGATACGCAGTATTTT CASKGRPGTRRAFSDTQYF